One and the same sample provided the 30 T cell receptor beta chains below, sequenced in a study of blood T cells in healthy people across ages. A second roughly 7 to 11 cycle PCR used barcoded and J-beta primers. TCRdb ran MiXCR on the 5' RACE reads and lists one entry per CDR3 protein. The data show over 1.5 million distinct CDR3 sequences, around 50% seen once. The sequenced sample consisted of blood. The receptors were sampled from a woman in her thirties or forties in good health.

The chain is built from TRBV20-1 and TRBJ2-1; TRBD2 matches 9 bases. From germline, CDR1 is DFQATT and CDR2 SNEGSKA (reference sequence). There are 13 residues in the CDR3. With 5 bases clipped from V and 6 bases from J, the junction kept 5 bases outside the gene matches. The CDR3 coding sequence is TGCAGTGCTCCCCGGCGGGGGGGCAATGAGCAGTTCTTC. It encodes CSAPRRGGNEQFF.

This sequence joins TRBV13 and TRBJ2-7; no clear D gene. This CDR3 region has 12 residues. The V gene's germline CDR1 is PRHDT and CDR2 FYEKMQ (reference sequence). Trimming shortened V by 5 bases and J by 6 bases, and 11 bases separated the two germline ends. CDR3 bases: TGTGCCAGCAGCACCGGACCGGGCGAGCAGTACTTC. Its translation is CASSTGPGEQYF.

The chain uses TRBV27 and TRBJ1-2; D is ambiguous. CDR1 and CDR2 from the germline V gene are MNHEY and SMNVEV (reference sequence). This CDR3 spans 18 amino acids. Trimming took 3 bases from V and 4 from J, leaving 24 bases between them. The CDR3 region has the DNA TGTGCCAGCAGTTTCGAGGGCGCTGCGGGCGGAATTTTCTATGGCTACACCTTC. Protein sequence: CASSFEGAAGGIFYGYTF.

This sequence joins TRBV24-1 and TRBJ1-2; a weak D match, TRBD1 (5 bases). Trimming removed 5 bases from V and 6 bases from J, with 9 bases in between. This CDR3 has 12 amino acids. From germline, CDR1 is KGHDR and CDR2 SFDVKD. CDR3 bases: TGTGCCACCAGTGTAAGGGGTGATGGCTACACCTTC. Translating gives CATSVRGDGYTF.

This chain joins TRBV6-6 and TRBJ2-7, with TRBD2 identical over 11 bases. CDR1 and CDR2 (germline): MNHNY, SVGAGI (reference sequence). The CDR3 runs 16 residues. J was trimmed by 3 bases and V by 6 bases; bases with no gene match: 10. CDR3 DNA sequence: TGTGCCAGCAGAGAAATATCTAGCGGGGGGCTCTACGAGCAGTACTTC. Translated: CASREISSGGLYEQYF.

This clonotype was detected a few times. The chain links TRBV29-1 to TRBJ2-7; 9 bases align to TRBD1. The germline gives CDR1 SQVTM, CDR2 ANQGSEA. CDR3 length: 16 amino acids. The CDR3 DNA sequence: TGCAGTGCCCAACAGATTCTACAGGGGGCTACCTACGAGCAGTACTTC. Residues: CSAQQILQGATYEQYF.

This clonotype was seen a few times. The chain is built from TRBV20-1 and TRBJ2-5; 8 bases agree with TRBD2. Germline values: CDR1 DFQATT, CDR2 SNEGSKA (reference sequence). With V trimmed by 5 bases and J by 0 bases, 17 bases remained unmatched. The CDR3 sequence is 18 residues long. CDR3 sequence: CSALPLVISGAYQETQYF. CDR3 DNA sequence: TGCAGTGCTCTTCCCCTCGTAATTAGCGGGGCTTACCAAGAGACCCAGTACTTC.

This clonotype was detected a few times. The gene calls are TRBV19 and TRBJ2-5; 10 bases are shared with TRBD1. The length of the CDR3 is 14 residues. Germline V gene lookup returns CDR1 LNHDA and CDR2 SQIVND (reference sequence). The trim removed 6 bases at V and 11 bases at J, leaving 12 bases unmatched. CDR3 bases: TGTGCCAGTAGACCGGGACAGGGGTACAATGAGCAGTACTTC. This translates into CASRPGQGYNEQYF.

The chain combines TRBV18 with TRBJ2-5; TRBD1 or TRBD2 may be the D gene (5 bases each). This CDR3 is 15 amino acids long. Germline loops: CDR1 KGHSH, CDR2 LQKENI. The germline V and J ends were trimmed by 5 bases and 0 bases, with 13 bases remaining between them. In DNA, the CDR3 is TGTGCCAGCTCAAGGTATCCGGGACACCAAGAGACCCAGTACTTC. It specifies CASSRYPGHQETQYF.

The chain carries TRBV4-3 and TRBJ2-5; D unclear. The germline V and J ends were trimmed by 0 bases and 2 bases, with 10 bases remaining between them. The CDR3 consists of 15 residues. The germline V gene encodes CDR1 LGHNA and CDR2 YSLEER. The CDR3 DNA reads as TGCGCCAGCAGCCAAGAATCGACAAAACAAGAGACCCAGTACTTC. Amino acids: CASSQESTKQETQYF.

This clonotype was found once. CDR3 sequence: CASSWGGAVGQYF. For the CDR3, the DNA is TGTGCCAGCAGCTGGGGTGGGGCAGTCGGGCAGTACTTC. V and J are TRBV7-2 and TRBJ2-1; tentative D call: TRBD1 (5 bases). The J call may be in error: the DNA end matches TRBJ2-7 better. The CDR3 has 13 residues. Per the germline V gene, CDR1 is SGHTA and CDR2 is FQGNSA.

The chain joins TRBV6-5 to TRBJ2-2, with D unresolved. This CDR3 comprises 13 residues. V lost 5 bases and J lost 5, with 9 bases in between. Germline V gene data show CDR1 as MNHEY and CDR2 as SVGAGI. The CDR3 DNA sequence: TGTGCCAGCAGTAACAGACGTACCGGGGAGCTGTTTTTT. Its translation is CASSNRRTGELFF.

This clonotype was seen a handful of times. The chain couples TRBV27 to TRBJ2-7; 14 bases are a match to TRBD2. With V trimmed by 5 bases and J by 2 bases, 8 bases remained unmatched. CDR1 MNHEY and CDR2 SMNVEV come from the germline V gene (reference sequence). The CDR3 is 17 amino acids. The CDR3 bases are TGTGCCAGCAGTCCCCCCGGACTAGCGGGGGGACCCTACGAGCAGTACTTC. Protein sequence: CASSPPGLAGGPYEQYF.

Only a few counts were recorded for this clonotype. The chain carries TRBV9 and TRBJ2-5; maybe TRBD1 (6 bases). The V and J ends lost 3 bases and 5 bases respectively, with 8 bases between them. Germline CDR1 is SGDLS and CDR2 is YYNGEE. There are 12 residues in the CDR3. The CDR3 loop is CASSATGETQYF. The CDR3 coding sequence is TGTGCCAGCAGCGCTACAGGGGAGACCCAGTACTTC.

V is TRBV11-2 and J is TRBJ2-5; TRBD2 agrees at 10 bases. The germline gives CDR1 SGHAT, CDR2 FQNNGV. The CDR3 is 15 residues long. The V gene end was trimmed by 5 bases and the J gene end by 5 bases; junction bases not matched to a gene: 8. CDR3 protein: CASSQSGGATETQYF. The DNA of the CDR3 is TGTGCCAGCAGCCAGAGCGGGGGGGCCACGGAGACCCAGTACTTC.

This clonotype appeared a few times. J is TRBJ2-1 and V is TRBV2; 9 nucleotides align to TRBD1. J gave up 6 bases and V 6 bases, and 3 bases lay outside the gene matches. This CDR3 spans 13 amino acids. Germline V gene data show CDR1 as SNHLY and CDR2 as FYNNEI. CDR3 sequence reads: CASRKTGGNEQFF. In DNA, the CDR3 is TGTGCCAGCAGGAAGACAGGGGGCAATGAGCAGTTCTTC.

The gene calls are TRBV20-1 and TRBJ2-7, with 10 positions matching TRBD2. Trimming took 5 bases from V and 7 from J; bases not matched to a gene: 8. Germline V gene data show CDR1 as DFQATT and CDR2 as SNEGSKA (reference sequence). This CDR3 is built from 13 residues. The CDR3, as DNA: TGCAGTGCTTCTAGCGGGAGTACTGGGGAGCAGTACTTC. It yields the protein CSASSGSTGEQYF.

The DNA of the CDR3 is TGTGCCAGCATTTTAGAGCCCACCCACTACGAGCAGTACTTC. Its protein product is CASILEPTHYEQYF. The chain combines TRBV6-1 with TRBJ2-7; D is unresolved. V shed 7 bases and J shed 3 bases, with 16 bases lying between them. The germline gives CDR1 MNHNS, CDR2 SASEGT. The CDR3 length is 14 residues.

The chain joins TRBV5-1 to TRBJ2-5; no reliable D call. The CDR3 contains 13 residues. Trimming left V 4 bases short and J 5 bases short, with 12 bases between. Germline V lookup: CDR1 SGHRS, CDR2 YFSETQ. CDR3 region: CASSPDQTETQYF. CDR3 DNA: TGCGCCAGCAGCCCCGACCAGACGGAGACCCAGTACTTC.

The V call is TRBV20-1, the J call TRBJ2-1; 10 bases map to TRBD2. The CDR3 has 16 amino acids. After removal of 7 bases from V and 0 bases from J, the junction contained 9 bases not matched to a gene. Germline values: CDR1 DFQATT, CDR2 SNEGSKA (reference sequence). CDR3 bases: TGCAGTGTCGAGCGGGGGGGAATTGGCTCCTACAATGAGCAGTTCTTC. It is translated as CSVERGGIGSYNEQFF.

CDR3 DNA: TGCAGCGTTGGGGAGACCGGGGGCGGCTACACCTTC. Translation gives CSVGETGGGYTF. The chain employs TRBV29-1 and TRBJ1-2, with D possibly TRBD1 on 6 matching bases. This CDR3 is built from 12 residues. V was clipped by 4 bases and J by 8 bases, with 14 bases between them. Germline V gene data show CDR1 as SQVTM and CDR2 as ANQGSEA.

The chain is built from TRBV6-5 and TRBJ1-1, with TRBD1 matching over 10 bases. V shed 7 bases, J shed 0 bases, and the junction held 5 bases outside the gene matches. The CDR3 is 15 residues long. Germline CDR1 and CDR2: MNHEY and SVGAGI. The CDR3 DNA follows: TGTGCCAGCACCGACGACAGGGGGCTGAACACTGAAGCTTTCTTT. Protein product: CASTDDRGLNTEAFF.

This clonotype was observed a handful of times. The chain is built from TRBV28 and TRBJ2-1; D possibly corresponds to TRBD1 (5 bases). The CDR3 extends over 16 amino acids. Trimming removed 5 bases from V and 7 bases from J, with 21 bases in between. Per germline, CDR1 MDHEN and CDR2 SYDVKM. The CDR3 DNA reads TGTGCCAGCAGTCCTCGTAGGACACGTCCCGAGAATGAGCAGTTCTTC. It encodes CASSPRRTRPENEQFF.

The chain couples TRBV15 to TRBJ2-4; 7 bases match TRBD2. This CDR3 has 16 amino acids. Germline trimming cut 0 bases from V and 2 bases from J; bases unmatched to any gene: 4. Germline V gene data show CDR1 as LNHNV and CDR2 as YYDKDF (reference sequence). The CDR3 DNA follows: TGTGCCACCAGCAGAGATCGAGGGACTACCAAAAACATTCAGTACTTC. Amino acids: CATSRDRGTTKNIQYF.

This clonotype was detected only a few times. The chain combines TRBV11-1 with TRBJ2-5, with D hard to call. The germline V gene encodes CDR1 SGHAT and CDR2 FQDESV (reference sequence). The V and J ends lost 0 bases and 2 bases respectively, with 7 bases between them. The CDR3 has 14 residues. CDR3 bases: TGTGCCAGCAGCTTAGCGGTTCGGCAAGAGACCCAGTACTTC. It codes for CASSLAVRQETQYF. Drawing the rest from reference TRBV11-1 and TRBJ2-5, the complete variable domain is EAEVAQSPRYKITEKSQAVAFWCDPISGHATLYWYRQILGQGPELLVQFQDESVVDDSQLPKDRFSAERLKGVDSTLKIQPAELGDSAMYLCASSLAVRQETQYFGPGTRLLVL.

The chain combines TRBV29-1 with TRBJ2-5; tentatively, D is TRBD2 (5 bases). V lost 4 bases and J lost 2, with 11 bases in between. The CDR3 contains 13 residues. Germline-derived CDR1 and CDR2 are SQVTM and ANQGSEA. The CDR3 reads CSVGWRLQETQYF. The CDR3 region has the DNA TGCAGCGTTGGTTGGAGGCTTCAAGAGACCCAGTACTTC.

The chain recombines TRBV7-2 with TRBJ1-5; 7 bases agree with TRBD1. The CDR3 is made up of 15 amino acids. After removal of 1 base from V and 6 bases from J, the junction contained 6 bases not matched to a gene. The germline gives CDR1 SGHTA, CDR2 FQGNSA. The CDR3 coding sequence is TGTGCCAGCAGCTTAGGCCTAACAGGGGCTCAGCCCCAGCATTTT. Translation gives CASSLGLTGAQPQHF. The full variable domain, with the rest looked up from reference TRBV7-2 and TRBJ1-5, is GAGVSQSPSNKVTEKGKDVELRCDPISGHTALYWYRQSLGQGLEFLIYFQGNSAPDKSGLPSDRFSAERTGGSVSTLTIQRTQQEDSAVYLCASSLGLTGAQPQHFGDGTRLSIL.

This clonotype showed up many times. The rearrangement joins TRBV28 to TRBJ2-1, with D perhaps given as TRBD1 or TRBD2 (5 bases each). The CDR3 has 12 residues. Germline CDR1 is MDHEN and CDR2 is SYDVKM. V dropped 1 base and J dropped 10 bases, with 8 bases sitting between them. The CDR3 sequence: CASSLLGEEQFF. CDR3 sequence (DNA): TGTGCCAGCAGTTTATTGGGGGAAGAGCAGTTCTTC.

Of note for this clonotype: Since the CDR3 does not end with the conserved phenylalanine or tryptophan, this likely comes from a read error. The V and J genes are TRBV6-5 and TRBJ1-2; 9 positions agree with TRBD1. The CDR3 loop spans 13 amino acids. CDR1 is MNHEY, CDR2 SVGAGI, per germline. J gave up 8 bases and V 4 bases, and 5 bases lay outside the gene matches. CDR3 sequence reads: CASSFGTGRGYTL. CDR3 bases: TGTGCCAGCAGTTTCGGGACAGGGAGAGGCTACACCCTC.

The chain joins TRBV20-1 to TRBJ2-3; 8 positions match TRBD2. The CDR3 has 15 amino acids. V shed 5 bases, J shed 4 bases, and the junction held 11 bases outside the gene matches. Looked up from germline, CDR1 is DFQATT and CDR2 is SNEGSKA (reference sequence). The CDR3 DNA is TGCAGTGCTTGTCTCTTAGCGGGGAGGGCAGATACGCAGTATTTT. Protein: CSACLLAGRADTQYF.